The subject of this entry is one TCR beta chain. Antigen unknown. TCRdb's table, derived via immunoSEQ multiplex PCR, lists solely in-frame clones and lacks some. The data show over 150,000 clones, about nine tenths seen once. There are 14 residues in the CDR3. Germline CDR1 is LGHDT and CDR2 is YNNKEL (reference sequence). The germline V and J ends were trimmed by 8 bases and 0 bases, with 13 bases remaining between them. The data are from a study of T cell responses to AZD1222 COVID-19 vaccine. Study context: Second doses at about 4 or about 12 weeks were pooled.

Study-level results: All repertoire sampling was performed exclusively after the peak T cell response. Clonal diversity may have been underestimated in mostly white British donors. Only a handful of AZD1222 recipients, several in all, had baseline seropositivity.

The sequencing used peripheral blood, collected on day 0 of AZD1222 vaccination. This chain links TRBV3-1 (or the pseudogene TRBV3-2) with TRBJ2-5; D may be TRBD1 or TRBD2 (6 bases each). The sequence derives from an adult in good health. The CDR3 region is CASVGGPYQETQYF. CDR3 bases: TGTGCCAGCGTTGGGGGGCCTTACCAAGAGACCCAGTACTTC.